These 20 T cell receptor beta chains were all obtained from the same sample, sequenced in a study of beta chain features in type 1 diabetes (dated by TCRdb to the late 2010s). Summary of the overall study and its limitations: Type 1 diabetes patients showed a moderate but significant shortening of TCRB CDR3 length in all four CD4+ subsets.

Receptor libraries were prepared by the immunoSEQ multiplex PCR assay. The entire amount of isolated RNA was reverse transcribed using the High Capacity cDNA Reverse Transcription Kit, so the sequenced TCRB transcripts were expressed ones. The table comes from immuneACCESS by way of TCRdb, which keeps in-frame sequences with V and J called. Part of the clones is missing from these tables; in studies checked, under half for an unresolved V gene and the rest for unknown reasons. For this sample there are around 250,000 clones; approximately 15% appear just once. The ten most abundant clones make up 0.015% to 0.02% of the sample. These receptors' antigens are unknown. Sequencing was carried out using naive CD4+ T cells from blood. The cell subset or site label, as the study defines it: true naive CD4+ T cells. Receptors were obtained from a man aged 25 to 45 with type 1 diabetes.

This clone has only a few counts. The J gene is TRBJ1-1, the V gene TRBV5-6; D is undetermined. This CDR3 has 14 residues. Germline V gene sequence: CDR1 SGHDT, CDR2 YYEEEE. V shed 2 bases and J shed 1 base, with 9 bases lying between them. In nucleotides, the CDR3 is TGTGCCAGCAGCTTCGAAGGGAGGAACACTGAAGCTTTCTTT. It is translated as CASSFEGRNTEAFF.

In this sample, this clone turned up a few times. V is TRBV19 and J is TRBJ2-7; tentative D call: TRBD1 (6 bases). CDR3 size: 13 residues. Germline values: CDR1 LNHDA, CDR2 SQIVND (reference sequence). The V end was cut by 5 bases, the J end by 0 bases, with 8 bases between. CDR3 in DNA: TGTGCCAGTAGTGGGACACCCTCCTACGAGCAGTACTTC. Protein product: CASSGTPSYEQYF.

The rearrangement uses TRBV29-1 and TRBJ2-5; D might be TRBD2 (6 bases). CDR1 is SQVTM and CDR2 is ANQGSEA in the germline V gene. V was trimmed by 7 bases and J by 5 bases, leaving 11 bases between them. The CDR3 is 11 amino acids. The CDR3 sequence: CSAGLAETQYF. The DNA of the CDR3 is TGCAGCGCGGGACTTGCGGAGACCCAGTACTTC.

This clone has only a few counts. The chain employs TRBV19 and TRBJ1-5; 7 nucleotides line up with TRBD1. Trimming cost V 4 bases and J 4 bases; bases outside gene matches: 4. Germline V lookup: CDR1 LNHDA, CDR2 SQIVND (reference sequence). The CDR3 is 14 residues long. CDR3 in DNA: TGTGCCAGTAGTAACAGGGGACTTAATCAGCCCCAGCATTTT. This gives the protein CASSNRGLNQPQHF.

V is TRBV29-1 and J is TRBJ1-2; D is ambiguous. V lost 4 bases and J lost 1, with 7 bases in between. Looked up from germline, CDR1 is SQVTM and CDR2 is ANQGSEA. The CDR3 runs to 12 residues. The CDR3 DNA follows: TGCAGCGTTGGTTACGGTAACTATGGCTACACCTTC. Translating gives CSVGYGNYGYTF.

The chain carries TRBV5-1 and TRBJ2-5; D is possibly TRBD2 (5 bases). The CDR3 is 13 amino acids. The germline V gene has CDR1 SGHRS and CDR2 YFSETQ. V lost 2 bases, J lost 5 bases, and 10 bases lay in between. CDR3 residues: CASSFEGSETQYF. Here the CDR3 DNA reads TGCGCCAGCAGCTTTGAGGGTTCGGAGACCCAGTACTTC.

There are a few counts of this clone. The V and J genes are TRBV19 and TRBJ2-2; 7 bases map to TRBD2. V gave up 4 bases and J gave up 1 base; unmatched junction bases: 6. The CDR3 sequence is 16 residues long. Germline V gives CDR1 LNHDA, CDR2 SQIVND (reference sequence). The DNA for the CDR3 is TGTGCCAGTAGTAGGGGGGGACTGGTGAACACCGGGGAGCTGTTTTTT. This gives the protein CASSRGGLVNTGELFF.

V gene TRBV27 combines with J gene TRBJ1-4; D not certain. The CDR3 totals 19 residues. V lost 6 bases and J lost 0, with 23 bases in between. Looked up from germline, CDR1 is MNHEY and CDR2 is SMNVEV (reference sequence). The CDR3 region has the DNA TGTGCCAGCAGGCCCGGTTGGCGGTCCAGAATTGCAACTAATGAAAAACTGTTTTTT. It codes for CASRPGWRSRIATNEKLFF.

The rearrangement links TRBV5-1 to TRBJ2-7; 12 bases map to TRBD1. CDR3 length: 17 residues. The junction had 12 bases not matched to a gene; V was cut back by 6 bases and J by 2 bases. Germline-derived CDR1 and CDR2 are SGHRS and YFSETQ. For the CDR3, the DNA is TGCGCCAGCACCCTGGGACAGGGGGCTCAAAGGACCTACGAGCAGTACTTC. Its protein product is CASTLGQGAQRTYEQYF.

Points on this clone: Mismatch with germline at one junction end may stem from a read error. The same CDR3 also results from other DNA sequences found in this sample. This chain links TRBV29-1 with TRBJ2-7; weak D call: TRBD2 (5 bases). The CDR3 spans 12 residues. Germline CDR1 and CDR2: SQVTM and ANQGSEA. DNA of the CDR3: TGTAGCGTGCGTACCGATTCCTACGAGCAGTACTTC. Residues: CSVRTDSYEQYF.

The V gene is TRBV7-9, the J gene TRBJ2-3; D gene unclear. Germline assignment: CDR1 SEHNR and CDR2 FQNEAQ (reference sequence). This CDR3 contains 14 residues. Trimming pared 5 bases from V and 1 base from J, leaving 10 bases between. This CDR3 is CASSPSLGTDTQYF. The DNA for the CDR3 is TGTGCCAGCAGCCCGTCATTAGGCACAGATACGCAGTATTTT.

This clone has just a few counts. V and J are TRBV29-1 and TRBJ2-5; TRBD1 might be the D (5 bases). This CDR3 is 12 amino acids long. Germline CDR1 is SQVTM and CDR2 is ANQGSEA. Deletions cut 2 bases from V and 4 bases from J, with 8 bases between. The CDR3 region is CSVEPQGETQYF. CDR3 bases: TGCAGCGTTGAACCCCAGGGAGAGACCCAGTACTTC.

In its sample, this clone was seen a few times. The rearrangement joins TRBV7-9 to TRBJ2-5; the match to TRBD2 covers 7 bases. There are 14 residues in the CDR3. Unmatched junction bases numbered 2, after V lost 3 bases and J lost 1 base. Per germline, CDR1 SEHNR and CDR2 FQNEAQ (reference sequence). The CDR3 protein is CASSFSGGQETQYF. The DNA for the CDR3 is TGTGCCAGCAGCTTCTCGGGGGGCCAAGAGACCCAGTACTTC.

To note about this clone: Other DNA sequences from this sample encode an identical CDR3 as well. The J gene is TRBJ2-5, the V gene TRBV18, with a weak D call TRBD2 (6 bases). The germline V gene has CDR1 KGHSH and CDR2 LQKENI. CDR3 size: 13 residues. V was pared by 3 bases and J by 1 base, with 6 bases between. The CDR3 sequence is CASSPGGQETQYF. Here the CDR3 DNA reads TGTGCCAGCTCACCGGGGGGCCAAGAGACCCAGTACTTC.

This rearrangement joins TRBV7-2 to TRBJ1-3; D is unclear. Looked up from germline, CDR1 is SGHTA and CDR2 is FQGNSA. This CDR3 is 14 amino acids long. Trimming cost V 3 bases and J 2 bases, with 8 bases left between them. The CDR3: CASSFIGAGNTIYF. CDR3 nucleotide sequence: TGTGCCAGCAGCTTTATCGGAGCTGGAAACACCATATATTTT.

This clone turned up a few times. The CDR3 sequence is CASSRQGAETQYF. CDR3 nucleotide sequence: TGTGCCAGCAGCCGACAGGGGGCAGAGACCCAGTACTTC. The rearrangement uses TRBV7-9 and TRBJ2-5; the match to TRBD1 covers 10 bases. V shed 5 bases, J shed 4 bases, and the junction held 1 base outside the gene matches. CDR3 length equals 13 residues. Germline CDR1 is SEHNR and CDR2 is FQNEAQ (reference sequence).

In its sample, this clone was seen a few times. The chain couples TRBV30 to TRBJ2-2; TRBD1 agrees at 7 bases. J lost 0 bases, V lost 3 bases, and 1 base had no gene match. This CDR3 has 14 residues. CDR1 is GTSNPN and CDR2 is SVGIG in the germline V gene (reference sequence). In DNA form, the CDR3 reads TGTGCCTGGAGCACAGGGGCGAACACCGGGGAGCTGTTTTTT. It codes for CAWSTGANTGELFF.

This clone was detected only a few times. The chain uses TRBV27 and TRBJ1-1, with D unclear. CDR3 length equals 13 residues. V was cut by 5 bases and J by 0 bases, with 7 bases left in between. Germline loops: CDR1 MNHEY, CDR2 SMNVEV (reference sequence). CDR3 in amino acids: CASSLHLNTEAFF. CDR3 nucleotides: TGTGCCAGCAGTCTCCACTTGAACACTGAAGCTTTCTTT.

This chain's CDR3 is CASSRRDRVFYEAFF. The CDR3, as DNA: TGTGCCAGCAGTCGCCGGGACAGGGTCTTTTATGAAGCTTTCTTT. V is TRBV27 and J is TRBJ1-1; TRBD1 matches 9 bases. The CDR3 covers 15 residues. Germline CDR1 reads MNHEY; CDR2 reads SMNVEV (reference sequence). The J segment lost 7 bases and the V segment lost 5 bases, leaving 11 bases of the junction unmatched.

The chain carries TRBV7-9 and TRBJ2-3; 9 positions match TRBD1. The CDR3 has 14 residues. Germline V gene sequence: CDR1 SEHNR, CDR2 FQNEAQ (reference sequence). V lost 3 bases to trimming and J lost 4 bases; unmatched junction nucleotides: 2. CDR3 sequence reads: CASSFGTGPDTQYF. The CDR3 nucleotides read TGTGCCAGCAGCTTCGGGACAGGGCCAGATACGCAGTATTTT.